This T cell receptor (beta chain) was sequenced in a study of cytomegalovirus exposure and HLA in healthy donors. CDR1 is MNHEY and CDR2 is SMNVEV in the germline V gene (reference sequence). V was shortened by 6 bases and J by 3 bases, with 12 bases between the two germline ends. The CDR3 sequence is 14 residues long. PCR employed 60 Vbeta and 13 Jbeta primers. TCRdb's copy holds only in-frame clones and misses some; the assay was immunoSEQ multiplex PCR. The sample carries about 190,000 clones, 80% to 85% recorded once. This sequence originates from a woman aged 25 to 39 in good health and CMV-seronegative. Input material: PBMCs. The rearrangement links TRBV27 to TRBJ1-5, with D possibly being TRBD1 (6 bases). The CDR3 coding sequence is TGTGCCAGCAGAAAAACAGGGAACAATCAGCCCCAGCATTTT. Its translation is CASRKTGNNQPQHF.